This T cell receptor beta chain came from a study of T cell changes during pregnancy in multiple sclerosis. With respect to this clone: The sample contains more than one DNA sequence encoding this CDR3.

This CDR3 has 14 amino acids. V was clipped by 2 bases and J by 0 bases, with 6 bases between them. The germline V gene encodes CDR1 SGHNT and CDR2 YYREEE (reference sequence). Assay used: immunoSEQ multiplex PCR; TCRdb lists only in-frame clones, some missing. The sample lists tens of thousands of clones; 85% to 95% were seen once. The sequence derives from a female donor in good health, enrolled as a control in a pregnancy study. This specimen was peripheral blood, taken in the third trimester of pregnancy. J is TRBJ1-3 and V is TRBV5-4, with TRBD1 as a possible D gene (5 bases). CDR3 region: CASSLDSSGNTIYF. DNA for the CDR3: TGTGCCAGCAGCTTAGACAGCTCTGGAAACACCATATATTTT.